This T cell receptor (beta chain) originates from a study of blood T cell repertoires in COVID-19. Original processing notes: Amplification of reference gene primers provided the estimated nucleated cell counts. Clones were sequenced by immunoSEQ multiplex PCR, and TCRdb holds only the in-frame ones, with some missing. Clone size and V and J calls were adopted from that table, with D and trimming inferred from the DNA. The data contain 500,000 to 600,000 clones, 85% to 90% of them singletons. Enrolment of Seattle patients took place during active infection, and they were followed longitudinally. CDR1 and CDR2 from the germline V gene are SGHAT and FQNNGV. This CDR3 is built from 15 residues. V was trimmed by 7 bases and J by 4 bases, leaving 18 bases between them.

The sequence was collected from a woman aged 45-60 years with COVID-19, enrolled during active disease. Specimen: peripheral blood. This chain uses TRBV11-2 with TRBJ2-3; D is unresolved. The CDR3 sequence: CASTFSVLGADTQYF. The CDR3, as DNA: TGTGCCAGCACCTTCTCTGTGTTGGGCGCAGATACGCAGTATTTT. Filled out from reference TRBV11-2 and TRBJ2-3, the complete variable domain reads EAGVAQSPRYKIIEKRQSVAFWCNPISGHATLYWYQQILGQGPKLLIQFQNNGVVDDSQLPKDRFSAERLKGVDSTLKIQPAKLEDSAVYLCASTFSVLGADTQYFGPGTRLTVL.